This record covers a single T cell receptor beta chain. TCRdb passed the 5' RACE reads through MiXCR, listing each CDR3 protein once. The sample holds hundreds of thousands of distinct CDR3 sequences, 20% to 30% seen once. The source of the sample is a study of T-cell memory formation after mild COVID-19. The TCR originated in an adult woman who had mild COVID-19 (a few samples of this study predate the infection). Cell type and time point are not known. Material: PBMCs or a T cell subset sorted from them (not recorded which).

For the CDR3, the DNA is TGTGCCAGCCACTGGGTCGGGGGAGGAGAGACCCAGTACTTC. Amino acid sequence: CASHWVGGGETQYF. V is TRBV7-9 and J is TRBJ2-5, with a weak D call TRBD2 (6 bases). This CDR3 has 14 amino acids. Deletions cut 8 bases from V and 4 bases from J, with 17 bases between. CDR1 is SEHNR and CDR2 is FQNEAQ in the germline V gene (reference sequence).